This TCR beta chain comes out of a study of metastatic and nonmetastatic thyroid tumors. Study context: For malignant and benign thyroid patients, tumor or nodule tissue and blood were the sources whose repertoires were compared. Study-wide results and caveats: Versus benign nodules, malignant thyroid tumors reportedly had significantly higher TCR beta diversity, in blood and tumor.

Patients were all untreated before their thyroid surgery. TCRdb called clones again from the PCR reads with MiXCR. Among 30,000 to 45,000 clones, around 30% were seen once, and the ten largest hold roughly a tenth. V was trimmed by 0 bases and J by 0 bases, leaving 6 bases between them. This CDR3 comprises 15 residues. Germline CDR1 reads WNHNN; CDR2 reads SYGVQD (reference sequence). This clone appeared a few times. Its antigen remains unknown. The chain recombines TRBV10-1 with TRBJ1-3; D call uncertain. The sequencing sample was made of blood. The sequence was obtained from a male donor with papillary thyroid cancer or a benign thyroid nodule (not recorded which). Some clones in this sample may be carry-over from other donors' samples. The CDR3 sequence is CASSESVASGNTIYF. The CDR3 DNA follows: TGCGCCAGCAGTGAGTCCGTCGCCTCTGGAAACACCATATATTTT.